Sequencing of this T cell receptor beta chain was carried out in a study of blood T cell repertoires in COVID-19. Repertoires were generated with immunoSEQ multiplex PCR, while TCRdb's copy carries only in-frame clones and drops some. This table holds roughly 180,000 clones, about 88% found once. Seattle enrolled patients during active infection and tracked them longitudinally. This CDR3 spans 14 amino acids. The ends lost 4 bases at V and 2 bases at J; junction bases unmatched: 2. CDR1 and CDR2 from the germline V gene are KGHDR and SFDVKD. Sequencing used peripheral blood. This TCR came from a woman in her 50s with COVID-19, enrolled during active disease. The gene calls are TRBV24-1 and TRBJ2-3, with TRBD2 matching 7 bases. In DNA, the CDR3 is TGTGCCACCAGTGAGGCGGGGGACACAGATACGCAGTATTTT. Translating gives CATSEAGDTDTQYF.